These T cell receptor beta chains were read from a single sample in a study of blood T cell repertoires in COVID-19. Measured with immunoSEQ multiplex PCR; TCRdb has only the in-frame clones, and not every one. The table lists roughly 150,000 clones, roughly 93% of them singletons. The sample was peripheral blood. Receptor source: a man aged 18 to 29 with COVID-19, enrolled during active disease. Each CDR3 is given with its conserved first and last residue. D genes are given only for firm matches. Some rows have no size entry. The others give once, few or many, or a class for an expanded clone.

abundance: NA; d_gene: NA; v_gene: TRBV5-1; j_gene: TRBJ2-7; CDR3aa: CASSHIRGSDSGEQYF; CDR3nt: TGCGCCAGCAGCCATATAAGGGGGTCCGATTCTGGTGAGCAGTACTTC
abundance: many; d_gene: NA; v_gene: TRBV30; j_gene: TRBJ2-7; CDR3aa: CAWGSSRALRHYEQYF; CDR3nt: TGTGCCTGGGGGTCCTCCAGGGCGCTTCGGCACTACGAGCAGTACTTC
abundance: NA; d_gene: TRBD2; v_gene: TRBV7-8; j_gene: TRBJ2-3; CDR3aa: CASSSTSGRGVRPSTDTQYF; CDR3nt: TGTGCCAGCAGCTCGACTAGCGGGAGAGGGGTCCGTCCTAGCACAGATACGCAGTATTTT
abundance: NA; d_gene: NA; v_gene: TRBV5-4; j_gene: TRBJ2-3; CDR3aa: CASSLRTGASTDTQYF; CDR3nt: TGTGCCAGCAGCTTAAGGACTGGCGCTAGCACAGATACGCAGTATTTT
abundance: NA; d_gene: TRBD1; v_gene: TRBV28; j_gene: TRBJ1-2; CDR3aa: CARTGHYGYTF; CDR3nt: TGTGCCAGGACAGGGCACTATGGCTACACCTTC
abundance: NA; d_gene: TRBD2; v_gene: TRBV9; j_gene: TRBJ2-2; CDR3aa: CASSVSLAGSVYTGELFF; CDR3nt: TGTGCCAGCAGCGTATCCTTAGCGGGGTCGGTCTACACCGGGGAGCTGTTTTTT
abundance: NA; d_gene: TRBD1; v_gene: TRBV4-1; j_gene: TRBJ1-2; CDR3aa: CASRDTGGGRGYTF; CDR3nt: TGCGCCAGCAGGGATACAGGGGGCGGGAGGGGCTACACCTTC
abundance: NA; d_gene: NA; v_gene: TRBV5-1; j_gene: TRBJ2-1; CDR3aa: CASSLLEVNEQFF; CDR3nt: TGCGCCAGCAGCTTGTTGGAGGTCAATGAGCAGTTCTTC
abundance: NA; d_gene: TRBD2; v_gene: TRBV30; j_gene: TRBJ2-2; CDR3aa: CAWKEGGRTNTGELFF; CDR3nt: TGTGCCTGGAAAGAAGGCGGGAGGACGAACACCGGGGAGCTGTTTTTT
abundance: NA; d_gene: NA; v_gene: TRBV21-1; j_gene: TRBJ2-6; CDR3aa: CASSGYRDTASSGANVLTF; CDR3nt: TGTGCCAGCAGCGGATACCGGGACACCGCATCCTCTGGGGCCAACGTCCTGACTTTC
abundance: NA; d_gene: TRBD2; v_gene: TRBV25-1; j_gene: TRBJ2-2; CDR3aa: CASSVHSGRGAGELFF; CDR3nt: TGTGCCAGCAGTGTACATAGCGGGAGAGGGGCCGGGGAGCTGTTTTTT
abundance: once; d_gene: TRBD2; v_gene: TRBV19; j_gene: TRBJ2-3; CDR3aa: CASSGLAGADTQYF; CDR3nt: TGTGCCAGTAGTGGACTAGCGGGAGCAGATACGCAGTATTTT
abundance: NA; d_gene: TRBD2; v_gene: TRBV3-1/TRBV3-2; j_gene: TRBJ2-1; CDR3aa: CASSQVSSGSYNEQFF; CDR3nt: TGTGCCAGCAGCCAAGTGTCTAGCGGGTCCTACAATGAGCAGTTCTTC
abundance: NA; d_gene: NA; v_gene: TRBV5-1; j_gene: TRBJ1-1; CDR3aa: CASSLAWGRMNTEAFF; CDR3nt: TGCGCCAGCAGCTTGGCCTGGGGGCGGATGAACACTGAAGCTTTCTTT
abundance: NA; d_gene: NA; v_gene: TRBV27; j_gene: TRBJ2-1; CDR3aa: CASGTLPSSYNEQFF; CDR3nt: TGTGCCAGCGGAACGCTCCCTAGCTCCTACAATGAGCAGTTCTTC
abundance: once; d_gene: NA; v_gene: TRBV10-1; j_gene: TRBJ2-7; CDR3aa: CASSETGSPYEQYF; CDR3nt: TGCGCCAGCAGTGAAACAGGGTCCCCCTACGAGCAGTACTTC
abundance: NA; d_gene: TRBD1; v_gene: TRBV13; j_gene: TRBJ2-2; CDR3aa: CASSTGTGWNTGELFF; CDR3nt: TGTGCCAGCAGCACCGGGACAGGGTGGAACACCGGGGAGCTGTTTTTT
abundance: NA; d_gene: TRBD1; v_gene: TRBV6-2/TRBV6-3; j_gene: TRBJ1-2; CDR3aa: CASSYVPGQQADYGYTF; CDR3nt: TGTGCCAGCAGTTATGTTCCGGGACAGCAAGCGGACTATGGCTACACCTTC
abundance: NA; d_gene: NA; v_gene: TRBV19; j_gene: TRBJ1-2; CDR3aa: CASSIYNNDEDGYTF; CDR3nt: TGTGCCAGTAGTATTTATAACAACGACGAGGATGGCTACACCTTC
abundance: many; d_gene: TRBD2; v_gene: TRBV7-9; j_gene: TRBJ2-7; CDR3aa: CASSFSGRDYEQYF; CDR3nt: TGTGCCAGCAGCTTTAGCGGGAGGGACTACGAGCAGTACTTC
abundance: NA; d_gene: NA; v_gene: TRBV28; j_gene: TRBJ1-1; CDR3aa: CAVQENTEAFF; CDR3nt: TGTGCCGTACAAGAGAACACTGAAGCTTTCTTT
abundance: NA; d_gene: TRBD2; v_gene: TRBV7-2; j_gene: TRBJ2-1; CDR3aa: CASSVLAGDAEQFF; CDR3nt: TGTGCCAGCAGCGTATTAGCGGGAGATGCTGAGCAGTTCTTC
abundance: NA; d_gene: NA; v_gene: TRBV5-6; j_gene: TRBJ1-2; CDR3aa: CASSPTPGQRYYGYTF; CDR3nt: TGTGCCAGCAGCCCCACCCCCGGACAGAGATACTATGGCTACACCTTC
abundance: NA; d_gene: TRBD1; v_gene: TRBV28; j_gene: TRBJ2-3; CDR3aa: CASSADRVPDTQYF; CDR3nt: TGTGCCAGCAGTGCCGACAGGGTTCCAGATACGCAGTATTTT
abundance: NA; d_gene: TRBD1; v_gene: TRBV19; j_gene: TRBJ1-5; CDR3aa: CASNTPGQGGQPQHF; CDR3nt: TGTGCCAGTAACACCCCGGGACAGGGTGGCCAGCCCCAGCATTTT